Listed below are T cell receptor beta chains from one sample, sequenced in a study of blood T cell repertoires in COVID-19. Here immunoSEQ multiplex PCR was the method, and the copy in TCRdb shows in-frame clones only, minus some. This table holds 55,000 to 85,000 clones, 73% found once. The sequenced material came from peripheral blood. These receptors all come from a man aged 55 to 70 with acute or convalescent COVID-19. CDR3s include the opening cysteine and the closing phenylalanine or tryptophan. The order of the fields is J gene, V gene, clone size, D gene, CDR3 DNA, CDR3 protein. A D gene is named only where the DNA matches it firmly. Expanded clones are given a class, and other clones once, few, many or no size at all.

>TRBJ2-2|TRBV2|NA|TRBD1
TGTGCCAGCAGTGAAGACAGGGGGTCCGGGGAGCTGTTTTTT
CASSEDRGSGELFF
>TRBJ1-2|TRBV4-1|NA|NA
TGCGCCAGCAGCCAAGGGTTAGTTACAGGCGATGCCCGATACTATGGCTACACCTTC
CASSQGLVTGDARYYGYTF
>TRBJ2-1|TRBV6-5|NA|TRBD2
TGTGCCAGCGGATCAGCGGGAAGCACCTACAATGAGCAGTTCTTC
CASGSAGSTYNEQFF
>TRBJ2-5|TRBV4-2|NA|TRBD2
TGTGCCAGCAGCCAAGTGGGGCCTAGCGGGAAGGGGGAGACCCAGTACTTC
CASSQVGPSGKGETQYF
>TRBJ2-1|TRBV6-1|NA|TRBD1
TGTGCCAGCAGTGAATTGGACAGGGCCTATGAGCAGTTCTTC
CASSELDRAYEQFF
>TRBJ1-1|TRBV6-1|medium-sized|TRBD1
TGTGCCAGCAGTGAGATAACAGGGGATAGCACTGAAGCTTTCTTT
CASSEITGDSTEAFF
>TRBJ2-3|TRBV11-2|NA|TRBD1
TGTGCCAGCAGCTATACAGGGGGTCTCACAGATACGCAGTATTTT
CASSYTGGLTDTQYF
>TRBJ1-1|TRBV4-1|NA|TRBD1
TGCGCCAGCAGCCGAACAGGGGGCCTGGGGAACACTGAAGCTTTCTTT
CASSRTGGLGNTEAFF
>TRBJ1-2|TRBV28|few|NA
TGTGCCAGCAGATTAGGACAATATGGCTACACCTTC
CASRLGQYGYTF
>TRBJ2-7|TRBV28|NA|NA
TGTGCCAGCAGTTTACAGGGCTACGAGCAGTACTTC
CASSLQGYEQYF
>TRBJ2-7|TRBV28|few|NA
TGTGCCAGCAGTTCACGGGATGTCCCTTACGAGCAGTACTTC
CASSSRDVPYEQYF
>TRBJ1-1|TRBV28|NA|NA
TGTGCCAGCAGTTTAAGGGGAACAAGAATGAACACTGAAGCTTTCTTT
CASSLRGTRMNTEAFF
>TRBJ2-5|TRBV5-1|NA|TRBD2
TGCGCCAGCAGGCAAGGACTAGCGGGCCAAGAGACCCAGTACTTC
CASRQGLAGQETQYF